Following are 28 T cell receptor beta chains from one sample sequenced in a study of T-cell reconstitution after alpha-beta-depleted transplantation in children. Preparation of the TCRbeta library used unique molecular identifiers. Each CDR3 protein gets one entry after TCRdb re-called the PCR reads with MiXCR. The profile shows around 200,000 distinct CDR3 sequences, 6% to 7% of them singletons. The source material was PBMCs from the stem cell graft donor, sampled from the stem cell graft. These receptors were collected from a human donor who donated a stem cell graft to a child with Wiskott-Aldrich syndrome.

This clonotype was counted at least ten times. The V and J genes are TRBV5-5 and TRBJ2-3; 10 bases fit TRBD2. The ends lost 1 base at V and 3 bases at J; junction bases unmatched: 2. Germline loops: CDR1 SGHKS, CDR2 YYEKEE (reference sequence). The CDR3 is made up of 15 amino acids. The CDR3 loop is CASSLRAGGTDTQYF. The CDR3 coding sequence is TGTGCCAGCAGCTTGCGAGCGGGAGGGACAGATACGCAGTATTTT.

This clonotype was observed a few times. This chain uses TRBV28 with TRBJ2-1; TRBD1 matches 8 bases. The trim removed 6 bases at V and 4 bases at J, leaving 8 bases unmatched. The CDR3 consists of 15 residues. Per the germline V gene, CDR1 is MDHEN and CDR2 is SYDVKM. CDR3 in amino acids: CASRTPGTGYNEQFF. CDR3 coding DNA: TGTGCCAGCAGGACTCCCGGGACAGGTTACAATGAGCAGTTCTTC.

The sample holds many counts of this clonotype. V and J are TRBV12-3 or TRBV12-4 and TRBJ2-5; 11 bases fit TRBD2. This CDR3 is 16 amino acids long. Germline trimming cut 5 bases from V and 0 bases from J; bases unmatched to any gene: 5. CDR3 nucleotide sequence: TGTGCCAGCAGTCGACCTAGCGGGGGGTACCAAGAGACCCAGTACTTC. The encoded protein is CASSRPSGGYQETQYF.

The sample holds many counts of this clonotype. V usage is TRBV20-1 and J usage is TRBJ2-3; D unclear. The germline CDR1 and CDR2 sequences are DFQATT and SNEGSKA (reference sequence). Trimming removed 7 bases at V and 2 bases at J, with 13 bases between. CDR3 size: 13 residues. Here the CDR3 reads CSVPRKPTDTQYF. The CDR3 region has the DNA TGCAGTGTACCCAGGAAACCCACAGATACGCAGTATTTT.

This clonotype was seen ten or more times. V usage is TRBV4-2 and J usage is TRBJ1-2; D unclear. The CDR3 extends over 14 amino acids. V shed 3 bases and J shed 3 bases, with 11 bases lying between them. Germline-derived CDR1 and CDR2 are LGHNA and YNFKEQ. CDR3 nucleotides: TGTGCCAGCAGCCAGGACGGTCTTGACTATGGCTACACCTTC. This sequence encodes CASSQDGLDYGYTF.

This clonotype turned up a few times. The chain couples TRBV4-2 to TRBJ1-1; the D is unclear. Germline-derived CDR1 and CDR2 are LGHNA and YNFKEQ. With 2 bases removed from V and 0 bases from J, the gap between germline ends came to 16 bases. The CDR3 extends over 17 amino acids. The CDR3 sequence: CASSQSPVGRVNTEAFF. In DNA, the CDR3 is TGTGCCAGCAGCCAAAGTCCGGTAGGGAGAGTGAACACTGAAGCTTTCTTT.

This clonotype was detected a few times. This chain connects TRBV5-1 to TRBJ2-1; 8 nucleotides align to TRBD2. The CDR3 is 15 amino acids. Germline loops: CDR1 SGHRS, CDR2 YFSETQ. V lost 0 bases to trimming and J lost 7 bases; unmatched junction nucleotides: 6. Here the CDR3 reads CASSLGLAQSNEQFF. In DNA, the CDR3 is TGCGCCAGCAGCTTGGGACTAGCGCAGTCGAATGAGCAGTTCTTC.

This clonotype has more than one count but fewer than ten. J is TRBJ2-1 and V is TRBV25-1, with 7 bases lining up with TRBD2. The CDR3 contains 14 residues. After removal of 8 bases from V and 4 bases from J, the junction contained 8 bases not matched to a gene. Germline V lookup: CDR1 MGHDK, CDR2 SYGVNS. This CDR3 is CASEPGLSYNEQFF. The DNA for the CDR3 is TGTGCCAGCGAGCCGGGACTATCATACAATGAGCAGTTCTTC.

This clonotype appeared many times. The V and J genes are TRBV29-1 and TRBJ1-5; D unclear. This CDR3 is 12 amino acids long. V was trimmed by 5 bases and J by 0 bases, leaving 5 bases between them. Per germline, CDR1 SQVTM and CDR2 ANQGSEA. The DNA for the CDR3 is TGCAGCGTTCAGATTAGCAATCAGCCCCAGCATTTT. Translating gives CSVQISNQPQHF.

With regard to this clonotype: Germline and junction disagree at one end, which may indicate a read error. The chain links TRBV3-1 to TRBJ1-1; no clear D gene. The CDR3 consists of 14 residues. The germline CDR1 and CDR2 sequences are LGHDT and YNNKEL (reference sequence). Written as DNA, the CDR3 is TGTGCCAGCAGCCAAGCCCATTTAAACACTGAAGTTTTCTTT. This translates into CASSQAHLNTEVFF.

This clonotype has a count of ten or more. The chain is built from TRBV20-1 and TRBJ2-7; the match to TRBD2 covers 10 bases. Germline CDR1 is DFQATT and CDR2 is SNEGSKA (reference sequence). Losses at the gene ends were 6 bases for V and 0 bases for J; bases not matched to a gene: 8. The CDR3 has 15 amino acids. CDR3 sequence: CSASPPSGSSYEQYF. CDR3 DNA: TGCAGTGCGAGCCCCCCTAGCGGGAGCTCCTACGAGCAGTACTTC.

This clonotype has a handful of counts. The chain carries TRBV27 and TRBJ2-7; no clear D gene. Trimming left V 2 bases short and J 7 bases short, with 15 bases between. CDR3 length: 14 amino acids. Germline V gene sequence: CDR1 MNHEY, CDR2 SMNVEV (reference sequence). The CDR3: CASSLGFSGPEQYF. The DNA for the CDR3 is TGTGCCAGCAGTTTAGGGTTCTCAGGCCCGGAGCAGTACTTC.

This clonotype appeared many times. The rearrangement joins TRBV27 to TRBJ2-1; 7 bases fit TRBD1. Trimming took 6 bases from V and 3 from J; bases not matched to a gene: 8. Per germline, CDR1 MNHEY and CDR2 SMNVEV (reference sequence). The CDR3 covers 15 residues. CDR3 amino acids: CASSRQGMDYNEQFF. The CDR3 DNA is TGTGCCAGCAGCCGACAGGGTATGGACTACAATGAGCAGTTCTTC.

This clonotype was picked up many times. The J gene is TRBJ1-6, the V gene TRBV12-3 or TRBV12-4, with TRBD1 matching over 7 bases. CDR3 length equals 14 residues. The J segment lost 5 bases and the V segment lost 3 bases, leaving 1 base of the junction unmatched. The CDR3 DNA is TGTGCCAGCAGTTTGGGGACAGATAATTCACCCCTCCACTTT. It translates to CASSLGTDNSPLHF.

Remarks on this clonotype: This may stem from a read error, because a much larger clone lies one nucleotide away. V is TRBV24-1 and J is TRBJ1-2; D is possibly TRBD1 (5 bases). The CDR3 extends over 13 amino acids. Germline CDR1 reads KGHDR; CDR2 reads SFDVKD. The CDR3 spells CANSDYEGYGYTF. The CDR3 DNA is TGTGCCAACAGTGATTACGAGGGGTATGGCTACACCTTC.

Concerning this clonotype itself: One end of the junction fails to match germline, which may point to a read error. The chain uses TRBV19 and TRBJ1-1; D call uncertain. Per germline, CDR1 LNHDA and CDR2 SQIVND (reference sequence). The CDR3 extends over 12 amino acids. The CDR3 region has the DNA TGTGCCAGTAGTATAGATGCCGGGTTCGGGTACTTT. It specifies CASSIDAGFGYF.

This clonotype appeared many times. The V and J genes are TRBV15 and TRBJ2-1; 8 nucleotides align to TRBD1. V shed 6 bases and J 0 bases; nucleotides not matched to a gene: 13. CDR3 size: 18 residues. Germline lookup yields CDR1 LNHNV and CDR2 YYDKDF (reference sequence). CDR3 protein: CATSRDRLLISSYNEQFF. In nucleotides, the CDR3 is TGTGCCACCAGTCGGGACAGGCTCCTTATATCCTCCTACAATGAGCAGTTCTTC.

This clonotype showed up many times. The CDR3 nucleotides read TGTGCCAGCAGCCGACGGTTGGCAGGAGGAACCAATGAGCAGTTCTTC. It is translated as CASSRRLAGGTNEQFF. The V call is TRBV11-2, the J call TRBJ2-1, with a tentative D call TRBD2 (5 bases). The germline CDR1 and CDR2 sequences are SGHAT and FQNNGV. CDR3 length: 16 amino acids. Deletions cut 5 bases from V and 6 bases from J, with 20 bases between.

This clonotype was seen at least ten times. The J gene is TRBJ1-2, the V gene TRBV4-3; TRBD1 agrees at 8 bases. V shed 3 bases and J 5 bases; nucleotides not matched to a gene: 8. CDR3 length equals 15 residues. The V gene's germline CDR1 is LGHNA and CDR2 YSLEER. The CDR3 coding sequence is TGCGCCAGCAGCCAGTTGACAGGGGAAGGGTATGGCTACACCTTC. It translates to CASSQLTGEGYGYTF.

The CDR3 bases are TGTGCCAGCAGTTTTGGGGGGGGACAGGGTGTTCCTGAAGCTTTCTTT. It encodes CASSFGGGQGVPEAFF. The chain is built from TRBV28 and TRBJ1-1; 9 bases are a match to TRBD1. Germline V CDR1 and CDR2: MDHEN, SYDVKM. This CDR3 has 16 amino acids. The ends lost 3 bases at V and 6 bases at J; junction bases unmatched: 11.

This clonotype was recorded many times. The chain carries TRBV7-9 and TRBJ1-1; D is uncertain. Germline values: CDR1 SEHNR, CDR2 FQNEAQ (reference sequence). The CDR3 is made up of 11 amino acids. The V and J ends lost 5 bases and 8 bases respectively, with 9 bases between them. CDR3 nucleotide sequence: TGTGCCAGCAGCCACGCGGGGGAAGCTTTCTTT. This encodes CASSHAGEAFF.

There are many counts of this clonotype. The J gene is TRBJ2-7, the V gene TRBV12-3 or TRBV12-4; 13 nucleotides match TRBD2. The CDR3 covers 14 residues. The V gene end was trimmed by 5 bases and the J gene end by 4 bases; junction bases not matched to a gene: 2. The CDR3 DNA follows: TGTGCCAGCAGTCTGACTAGCGGGAGGTACGAGCAGTACTTC. Encoded protein: CASSLTSGRYEQYF.

This clonotype was seen a handful of times. The chain uses TRBV5-1 and TRBJ2-5, with D unresolved. With 0 bases removed from V and 2 bases from J, the gap between germline ends came to 8 bases. From germline, CDR1 is SGHRS and CDR2 YFSETQ. CDR3 length: 14 amino acids. The CDR3 DNA reads as TGCGCCAGCAGCTTGGATATAGGGCAAGAGACCCAGTACTTC. Encoded protein: CASSLDIGQETQYF.

This clonotype was recorded at least ten times. This chain uses TRBV9 with TRBJ2-7; the D is unclear. Germline CDR1 SGDLS, CDR2 YYNGEE. The germline V and J ends were trimmed by 0 bases and 9 bases, with 19 bases remaining between them. The CDR3 consists of 15 residues. CDR3 sequence reads: CASSVAPVPEFGQYF. The CDR3 DNA is TGTGCCAGCAGCGTAGCCCCTGTCCCCGAATTTGGGCAGTACTTC.

This clonotype was seen a few times. This chain links TRBV7-2 with TRBJ1-6; D not certain. Deletions cut 3 bases from V and 10 bases from J, with 10 bases between. The V gene's germline CDR1 is SGHTA and CDR2 FQGNSA. The CDR3 runs to 13 residues. The CDR3 DNA follows: TGTGCCAGCAGCTTGGCGACCGGGTCACCCCTCCACTTT. Amino acid sequence: CASSLATGSPLHF.

Many counts were recorded for this clonotype. This chain connects TRBV20-1 to TRBJ2-5; tentatively, D is TRBD1 or TRBD2 (6 bases each). The CDR3 has 13 amino acids. Trimming pared 0 bases from V and 5 bases from J, leaving 10 bases between. Per the germline V gene, CDR1 is DFQATT and CDR2 is SNEGSKA (reference sequence). Here the CDR3 DNA reads TGCAGTGCTAGAGATACAGGGAGGGAGACCCAGTACTTC. Translation gives CSARDTGRETQYF.

Ten or more counts support this clonotype. The chain carries TRBV20-1 and TRBJ2-7; no clear D gene. V was shortened by 5 bases and J by 1 base, with 12 bases between the two germline ends. The CDR3 has 13 amino acids. Germline V gives CDR1 DFQATT, CDR2 SNEGSKA (reference sequence). The CDR3 bases are TGCAGTGCTCCCGGAGACACATCCTACGAGCAGTACTTC. As protein: CSAPGDTSYEQYF.

The sample holds many counts of this clonotype. The chain recombines TRBV10-2 with TRBJ2-1, with D possibly being TRBD2 (6 bases). The germline V and J ends were trimmed by 5 bases and 0 bases, with 17 bases remaining between them. Germline CDR1 WSHSY, CDR2 SAAADI. The CDR3 has 17 amino acids. CDR3 sequence reads: CASSSFTAGSSYNEQFF. The CDR3 region has the DNA TGCGCCAGCAGTTCCTTTACCGCGGGAAGCTCCTACAATGAGCAGTTCTTC.